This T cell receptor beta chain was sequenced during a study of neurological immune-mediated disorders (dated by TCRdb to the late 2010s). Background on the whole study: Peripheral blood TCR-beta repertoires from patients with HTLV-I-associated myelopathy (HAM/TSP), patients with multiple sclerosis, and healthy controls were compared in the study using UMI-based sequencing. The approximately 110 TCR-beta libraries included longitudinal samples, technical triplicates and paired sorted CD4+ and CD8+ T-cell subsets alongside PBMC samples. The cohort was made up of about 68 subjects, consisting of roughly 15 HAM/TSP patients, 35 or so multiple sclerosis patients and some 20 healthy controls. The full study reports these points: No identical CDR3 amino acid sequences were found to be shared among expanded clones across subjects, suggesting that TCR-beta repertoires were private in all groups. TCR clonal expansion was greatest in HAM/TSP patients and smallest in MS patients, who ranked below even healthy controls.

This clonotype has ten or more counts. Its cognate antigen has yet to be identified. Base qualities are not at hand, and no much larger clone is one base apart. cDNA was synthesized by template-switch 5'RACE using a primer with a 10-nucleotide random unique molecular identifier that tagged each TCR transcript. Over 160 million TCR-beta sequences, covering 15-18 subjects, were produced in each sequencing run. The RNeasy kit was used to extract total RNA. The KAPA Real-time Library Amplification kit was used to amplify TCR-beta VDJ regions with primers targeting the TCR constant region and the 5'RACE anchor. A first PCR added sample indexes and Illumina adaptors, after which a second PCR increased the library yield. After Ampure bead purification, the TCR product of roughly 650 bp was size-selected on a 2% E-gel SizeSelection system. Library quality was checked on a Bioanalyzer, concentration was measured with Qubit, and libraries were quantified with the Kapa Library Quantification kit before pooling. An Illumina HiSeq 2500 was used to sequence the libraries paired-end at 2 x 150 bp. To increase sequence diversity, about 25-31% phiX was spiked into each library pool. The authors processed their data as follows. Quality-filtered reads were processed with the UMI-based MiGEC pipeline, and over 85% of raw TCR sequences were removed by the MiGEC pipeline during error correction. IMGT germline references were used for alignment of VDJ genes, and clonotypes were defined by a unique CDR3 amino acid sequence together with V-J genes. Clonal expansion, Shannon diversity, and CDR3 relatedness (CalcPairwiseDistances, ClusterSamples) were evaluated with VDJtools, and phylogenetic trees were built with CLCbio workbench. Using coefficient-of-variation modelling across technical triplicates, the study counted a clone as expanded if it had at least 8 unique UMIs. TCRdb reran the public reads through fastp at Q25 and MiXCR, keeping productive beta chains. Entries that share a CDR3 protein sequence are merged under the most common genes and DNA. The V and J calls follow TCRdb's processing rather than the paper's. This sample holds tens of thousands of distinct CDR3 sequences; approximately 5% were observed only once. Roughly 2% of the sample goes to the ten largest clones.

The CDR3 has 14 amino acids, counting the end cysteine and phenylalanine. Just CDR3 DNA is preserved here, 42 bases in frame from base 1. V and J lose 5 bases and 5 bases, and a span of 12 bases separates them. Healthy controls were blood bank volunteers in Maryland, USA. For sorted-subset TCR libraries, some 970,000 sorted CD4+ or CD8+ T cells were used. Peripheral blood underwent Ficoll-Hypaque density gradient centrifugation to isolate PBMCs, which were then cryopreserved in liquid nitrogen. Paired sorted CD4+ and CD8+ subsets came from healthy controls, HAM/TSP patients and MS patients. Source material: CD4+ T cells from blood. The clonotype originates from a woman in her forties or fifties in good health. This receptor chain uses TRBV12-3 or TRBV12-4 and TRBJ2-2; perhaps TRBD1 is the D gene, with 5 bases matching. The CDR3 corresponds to CASSPRQTTGELFF. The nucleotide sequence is TGTGCCAGCAGTCCCAGACAGACAACCGGGGAGCTGTTTTTT.